These T cell receptor beta chains were read from a single sample in a study of response to subunit inactivated influenza vaccine. From the RT-PCR reads, TCRdb called clonotypes with MiXCR, one entry per CDR3 protein. Of around 300,000 distinct CDR3 sequences detected, roughly 22% appear once; the ten largest clones hold approximately 10%. The sample was PBMCs from blood, taken 21 months after vaccination. These receptors were taken from a man between 50 and 69 years old who received an inactivated influenza vaccine. The CDR3 runs from the conserved cysteine through the conserved F or W. The D gene is left open where the match is weak. Size is omitted from some rows. Given values are once, few, many or a class for expanded clones.

>.|TRBV3-1|TRBJ1-2|TRBD1
CASRPGQGSYTF
TGTGCCAGCAGACCTGGACAGGGAAGCTACACCTTC
>.|TRBV5-1|TRBJ2-3|TRBD2
CASSTSLAGGSDTQYF
TGCGCCAGCAGCACCTCACTAGCGGGGGGGTCGGATACGCAGTATTTT
>many|TRBV4-3|TRBJ1-6|.
CASSQGPGSPLHF
TGCGCCAGCAGCCAGGGACCGGGTTCACCCCTCCACTTT
>.|TRBV6-2/TRBV6-3|TRBJ2-5|TRBD2
CASSRTSGGLQETQYF
TGTGCCAGCAGTCGGACTAGCGGGGGGCTCCAAGAGACCCAGTACTTC
>.|TRBV9|TRBJ1-2|.
CASSVDGLDYGYTF
TGTGCCAGCAGCGTAGATGGGCTTGACTATGGCTACACCTTC
>.|TRBV24-1|TRBJ1-3|.
CATSDAGRDSGNTIYF
TGTGCCACCAGTGATGCGGGACGGGACTCTGGAAACACCATATATTTT
>few|TRBV11-3|TRBJ2-1|TRBD1
CASSLRGQGVSNEQFF
TGTGCCAGCAGCCTCAGGGGACAGGGGGTTTCTAATGAGCAGTTCTTC
>.|TRBV20-1|TRBJ2-3|TRBD1
CSARDPTGGAGVTQYF
TGCAGTGCTAGAGACCCAACAGGGGGCGCGGGGGTTACGCAGTATTTT
>once|TRBV7-2|TRBJ2-2|TRBD2
CASSLAYIGGGTGELFF
TGTGCCAGCAGCTTAGCGTATATCGGGGGGGGCACCGGGGAGCTGTTTTTT
>many|TRBV2|TRBJ1-4|TRBD1
CASSGLRDSGEKLFF
TGTGCCAGCAGTGGGCTAAGGGACAGTGGTGAAAAACTGTTTTTT
>.|TRBV4-1|TRBJ1-2|.
CASSQREGDYGYTF
TGCGCCAGCAGCCAACGCGAGGGGGACTATGGCTACACCTTC
>.|TRBV25-1|TRBJ1-1|TRBD1
CASSEGWFDRGTEAFF
TGTGCCAGCAGTGAGGGTTGGTTTGACAGGGGCACTGAAGCTTTCTTT
>.|TRBV7-9|TRBJ2-1|TRBD2
CASSLSGNNEQFF
TGTGCCAGCAGCCTTAGCGGGAACAATGAGCAGTTCTTC
>.|TRBV5-1|TRBJ2-1|TRBD1
CASSAMSGGVNEQFF
TGCGCCAGCAGCGCAATGTCAGGGGGCGTAAATGAGCAGTTCTTC
>.|TRBV15|TRBJ1-2|.
CATSRSTLQPIYGYTF
TGTGCCACCAGCAGATCAACGCTACAGCCCATCTATGGCTACACCTTC
>.|TRBV7-2|TRBJ1-1|.
CASLVGLNTEAFF
TGTGCCAGCCTGGTGGGACTGAACACTGAAGCTTTCTTT
>few|TRBV12-3/TRBV12-4|TRBJ1-2|.
CASSRDRRGYGYTF
TGTGCCAGCAGCCGAGACAGGAGAGGCTATGGCTACACCTTC
>few|TRBV27|TRBJ1-4|TRBD1
CASSSLAGGQNEKLFF
TGTGCCAGCAGTTCCCTCGCAGGGGGGCAGAATGAAAAACTGTTTTTT
>.|TRBV24-1|TRBJ2-3|.
CATSETGQYTDTQYF
TGTGCCACCAGTGAGACGGGGCAGTATACAGATACGCAGTATTTT
>few|TRBV28|TRBJ2-5|TRBD1
CASSSAGQGGTQYF
TGTGCCAGCAGTTCGGCGGGACAGGGTGGGACCCAGTACTTC
>.|TRBV2|TRBJ2-3|.
CASSELADTQYF
TGTGCCAGCAGTGAATTGGCAGATACGCAGTATTTT
>few|TRBV11-1|TRBJ1-2|TRBD1
CASSYPIPGQGPATHGYTF
TGTGCCAGCAGCTATCCAATTCCGGGACAGGGGCCAGCAACCCATGGCTACACCTTC
>.|TRBV18|TRBJ2-3|.
CASSQGGLADTQYF
TGTGCCAGCTCACAGGGGGGCCTCGCAGATACGCAGTATTTT
>.|TRBV14|TRBJ1-2|.
CASSQAGDLYGYTF
TGTGCCAGCAGCCAAGCAGGGGACCTTTATGGCTACACCTTC
>few|TRBV7-2|TRBJ2-2|.
CASSAQGSFGELFF
TGTGCCAGCAGCGCCCAGGGTAGTTTCGGGGAGCTGTTTTTT
>few|TRBV7-9|TRBJ2-1|.
CASSSTVSYNEQFF
TGTGCCAGCAGCTCCACCGTCTCCTACAATGAGCAGTTCTTC
>.|TRBV28|TRBJ1-1|.
CAGSLWGGNTEAFF
TGTGCCGGCAGTTTATGGGGTGGGAACACTGAAGCTTTCTTT
>few|TRBV7-9|TRBJ1-5|TRBD1
CASSPGQGQHF
TGTGCCAGCAGCCCCGGACAGGGCCAGCATTTT
>.|TRBV24-1|TRBJ2-6|TRBD1
CATSQGVSGANVLTF
TGTGCCACCTCCCAGGGGGTCTCTGGGGCCAACGTCCTGACTTTC
>.|TRBV6-1|TRBJ2-1|TRBD2
CASRLGGSLSSNEQFF
TGTGCCAGCAGGCTAGGCGGGAGTTTGTCTAGCAATGAGCAGTTCTTC
>.|TRBV19|TRBJ1-2|.
CASAPRGGQDDYGYTF
TGTGCCAGTGCCCCTCGGGGAGGCCAAGATGACTATGGCTACACCTTT
>.|TRBV5-5|TRBJ1-4|.
CASSFGAKLFF
TGTGCCAGCAGCTTCGGGGCAAAACTGTTTTTT
>.|TRBV4-3|TRBJ2-1|.
CASSQAHSGLYNEQFF
TGCGCCAGCAGCCAAGCCCACTCAGGCCTGTACAATGAGCAGTTCTTC
>many|TRBV6-1|TRBJ1-4|.
CASRETPVYLDNEKLFF
TGTGCCAGCAGGGAGACACCCGTTTATCTAGATAATGAAAAACTGTTTTTT
>.|TRBV6-6|TRBJ1-5|.
CASSGSFNTQPQHF
TGTGCCAGCAGTGGGTCCTTTAATACTCAGCCCCAGCATTTT
>.|TRBV24-1|TRBJ1-5|.
CATSRKTNQPQHF
TGTGCCACCAGTAGGAAGACAAATCAGCCCCAGCATTTT
>.|TRBV28|TRBJ2-2|.
CASSGSRPAVTGELFF
TGTGCCAGCAGTGGGAGTCGGCCGGCGGTCACCGGGGAGCTGTTTTTT
>.|TRBV7-2|TRBJ1-1|.
CASSLNSRGKAFF
TGTGCCAGCAGCTTAAATTCGAGGGGAAAAGCTTTCTTT
>.|TRBV5-1|TRBJ1-2|.
CASSLRTNYGYTF
TGCGCCAGCAGCTTGCGGACCAACTATGGCTACACCTTC
>many|TRBV4-1|TRBJ1-2|TRBD1
CASTGTGAYGYTF
TGTGCCAGCACCGGGACAGGGGCGTATGGCTACACCTTC
>few|TRBV3-1|TRBJ1-5|.
CASSQRTSNQPQHF
TGTGCCAGCAGCCAACGGACATCCAATCAGCCCCAGCATTTT
>.|TRBV6-2/TRBV6-3|TRBJ2-7|.
CASSPNGYEQYF
TGTGCCAGCAGTCCGAACGGGTACGAGCAGTACTTC
>many|TRBV12-3/TRBV12-4|TRBJ2-7|.
CASSFWGTRVEQYF
TGTGCCAGCAGTTTTTGGGGGACCCGGGTCGAGCAGTACTTC
>.|TRBV11-1|TRBJ1-4|TRBD1
CASSWTGGEDEKLFF
TGTGCCAGCAGCTGGACAGGGGGCGAAGATGAAAAACTGTTTTTT
>few|TRBV7-9|TRBJ1-5|.
CASSWEGGPQHF
TGTGCCAGCAGCTGGGAAGGCGGGCCCCAGCATTTT
>few|TRBV5-4|TRBJ2-3|.
CASSPPGLLTDTQYF
TGTGCCAGCAGCCCGCCGGGACTTCTCACAGATACGCAGTATTTT
>.|TRBV5-6|TRBJ1-6|.
CASSMGLRSPLHF
TGTGCCAGCAGCATGGGACTCCGATCACCCCTCCACTTT
>.|TRBV12-3/TRBV12-4|TRBJ2-7|.
CASSPDRTYYEQYF
TGTGCCAGCAGTCCGGACAGAACATACTACGAGCAGTACTTC
>.|TRBV7-9|TRBJ1-2|.
CASRDGGTNYGYTF
TGTGCCAGCAGGGACGGAGGCACCAACTATGGCTACACCTTC
>few|TRBV12-3/TRBV12-4|TRBJ1-2|.
CASNGQNYGYTF
TGTGCCAGCAATGGACAGAACTATGGCTACACCTTC
>few|TRBV29-1|TRBJ2-1|.
CSVALWGEQFF
TGCAGCGTTGCCCTTTGGGGGGAGCAGTTCTTC